The source of this TCR beta chain is a study of T cells after yellow fever vaccination. The wider study: SMART-Seq v4 Ultra Low Input prepared the low-cell-number fractions.

Findings and caveats of the study: Though it reached lower strength, the secondary response hit its peak faster, day 5 versus 15. It was a small share of clonotypes that appeared in both CD4 and CD8 compartments.

The CDR3 is 16 amino acids. V was pared by 6 bases and J by 4 bases, with 10 bases of the junction left unmatched. Looked up from germline, CDR1 is MDHEN and CDR2 is SYDVKM. Points on this clonotype: Antigen specificity is unknown.

Researchers made TCR cDNA using 5'RACE template switching, and this step added a universal primer site and UMIs. One entry per CDR3 protein results from TCRdb running MiXCR on the 5' RACE reads. The sample lists 250,000 to 400,000 distinct CDR3 sequences; roughly 4% were seen once. The chain recombines TRBV28 with TRBJ1-3, with 9 bases that match TRBD1. The sample here was PBMCs, taken 5 days after the yellow fever booster vaccination. The TCR was taken from a young man who received the YFV17D yellow fever vaccine. CDR3 sequence reads: CASSLTGTGSGNTIYF. DNA of the CDR3: TGTGCCAGCAGCCTTACCGGGACAGGGTCGGGAAACACCATATATTTT.